Below are 25 T cell receptor beta chains sequenced from a single sample in a study of blood T cell repertoires in COVID-19. The data were produced by immunoSEQ multiplex PCR, yet TCRdb's version contains in-frame clones alone and is incomplete. The sample has around 130,000 clones; roughly four fifths are singletons. Sequencing was done on a sample of peripheral blood. The origin of the receptors is a human donor in a cohort sampled during active COVID-19.

This clone was counted a single time. This chain connects TRBV11-2 to TRBJ2-2; D is perhaps TRBD1 (6 bases). The V gene's germline CDR1 is SGHAT and CDR2 FQNNGV. Trimming shortened V by 4 bases and J by 3 bases, and 9 bases separated the two germline ends. This CDR3 is 14 amino acids long. CDR3 in amino acids: CASSSRQDTGELFF. The CDR3 nucleotides are TGTGCCAGCAGCTCCCGACAGGACACCGGGGAGCTGTTTTTT.

This rearrangement joins TRBV29-1 to TRBJ2-5, with D possibly being TRBD2 (5 bases). Trimming took 7 bases from V and 2 from J, leaving 17 bases between them. The CDR3 covers 14 residues. The germline V gene encodes CDR1 SQVTM and CDR2 ANQGSEA. The CDR3 region is CSATRGSRQETQYF. CDR3 sequence (DNA): TGCAGCGCGACTCGGGGTTCAAGGCAAGAGACCCAGTACTTC.

This chain uses TRBV4-1 with TRBJ2-7, with D uncertain. The V end was cut by 0 bases, the J end by 3 bases, with 15 bases between. The CDR3 has 16 amino acids. Germline CDR1 reads MGHRA; CDR2 reads YSYEKL. The DNA of the CDR3 is TGCGCCAGCAGCCAAGAAGTTGCGGTCCTCAGCTACGAGCAGTACTTC. Translated, it gives CASSQEVAVLSYEQYF.

The chain combines TRBV5-1 with TRBJ1-4; 8 positions match TRBD1. Germline V gene lookup returns CDR1 SGHRS and CDR2 YFSETQ. CDR3 length: 15 residues. Trimming cost V 3 bases and J 3 bases; bases outside gene matches: 4. The CDR3 DNA sequence: TGCGCCAGCAGCTCGCAGGGGGCGGCTAATGAAAAACTGTTTTTT. This gives the protein CASSSQGAANEKLFF.

This clone was detected only a few times. The chain carries TRBV12-5 and TRBJ2-3; TRBD2 matches at 8 bases. The CDR3 is 15 residues long. Trimming removed 1 base from V and 4 bases from J; junction bases left unmatched: 4. Germline values: CDR1 LGHNT, CDR2 FRNRAP. The CDR3 coding sequence is TGTGCTAGTGGTTTGGCGGGCGGGGGGCCAGATACGCAGTATTTT. Amino acids: CASGLAGGGPDTQYF.

In its sample, this clone was seen a few times. The V and J genes are TRBV7-2 and TRBJ2-2, with 8 nucleotides matching TRBD1. The CDR3 is 19 amino acids. Per germline, CDR1 SGHTA and CDR2 FQGNSA. The ends lost 1 base at V and 5 bases at J; junction bases unmatched: 15. The CDR3 DNA sequence: TGTGCCAGCAGCTTAGTTCCCCCGCCAGGGGGCGGGCGGACCGGGGAGCTGTTTTTT. It specifies CASSLVPPPGGGRTGELFF.

The rearrangement links TRBV6-5 to TRBJ1-1; 7 bases line up with TRBD1. Germline values: CDR1 MNHEY, CDR2 SVGAGI. J gave up 0 bases and V 8 bases, and 9 bases lay outside the gene matches. CDR3 size: 15 residues. CDR3 residues: CASGIQGTLNTEAFF. In DNA, the CDR3 is TGTGCCAGCGGGATACAGGGGACTTTGAACACTGAAGCTTTCTTT.

The table lists this clone with a count of one. The rearrangement uses TRBV9 and TRBJ1-3, with TRBD1 matching 8 bases. The CDR3 totals 15 residues. Germline CDR1 SGDLS, CDR2 YYNGEE. The J segment lost 3 bases and the V segment lost 0 bases, leaving 2 bases of the junction unmatched. CDR3 sequence reads: CASSVEDRVGNTIYF. The CDR3 nucleotides are TGTGCCAGCAGCGTAGAGGACAGGGTTGGAAACACCATATATTTT.

The rearrangement joins TRBV5-4 to TRBJ2-1, with TRBD2 identical over 8 bases. This CDR3 is 15 amino acids long. CDR1 and CDR2 from the germline V gene are SGHNT and YYREEE (reference sequence). With 4 bases clipped from V and 3 bases from J, the junction kept 6 bases outside the gene matches. The CDR3 protein is CASSPGTSFYNEQFF. For the CDR3, the DNA is TGTGCCAGCAGCCCCGGGACTAGTTTCTACAATGAGCAGTTCTTC.

This clone was recorded once. This sequence joins TRBV7-2 and TRBJ1-2; D is uncertain. Looked up from germline, CDR1 is SGHTA and CDR2 is FQGNSA. CDR3 length equals 16 residues. Trimming took 1 base from V and 8 from J, leaving 20 bases between them. The CDR3 is CASSLELTLGPAGYTF. The CDR3 DNA reads as TGTGCCAGCAGCTTAGAACTCACCCTCGGCCCAGCGGGCTACACCTTC.

This clone is a singleton in its sample. This chain connects TRBV13 to TRBJ2-3, with a possible D match to TRBD2 (5 bases). V was pared by 8 bases and J by 4 bases, with 16 bases between. There are 14 residues in the CDR3. Looked up from germline, CDR1 is PRHDT and CDR2 is FYEKMQ (reference sequence). The CDR3 here is CASGLRGGPDTQYF. CDR3 DNA sequence: TGTGCCAGCGGGCTTCGAGGAGGTCCAGATACGCAGTATTTT.

CDR3: CASAGLRTDTQYF. CDR3 sequence (DNA): TGTGCCAGCGCCGGACTACGCACAGATACGCAGTATTTT. J is TRBJ2-3 and V is TRBV11-2; TRBD2 is a possible D gene (6 bases). In germline, CDR1 is SGHAT, CDR2 FQNNGV. V shed 8 bases and J shed 1 base, with 10 bases lying between them. The CDR3 contains 13 residues. Drawing the rest from reference TRBV11-2 and TRBJ2-3, the complete variable domain is EAGVAQSPRYKIIEKRQSVAFWCNPISGHATLYWYQQILGQGPKLLIQFQNNGVVDDSQLPKDRFSAERLKGVDSTLKIQPAKLEDSAVYLCASAGLRTDTQYFGPGTRLTVL.

The chain recombines TRBV7-9 with TRBJ1-2, with 7 nucleotides matching TRBD1. Germline V gene lookup returns CDR1 SEHNR and CDR2 FQNEAQ (reference sequence). J was trimmed by 7 bases and V by 1 base; bases with no gene match: 0. The CDR3 length is 12 residues. The CDR3 nucleotides are TGTGCCAGCAGCTTAGACAGGGGTGGCTACACCTTC. It codes for CASSLDRGGYTF.

The chain recombines TRBV7-8 with TRBJ2-3, with D maybe TRBD1 (6 bases). V lost 5 bases to trimming and J lost 3 bases, with 15 bases between them. Germline CDR1 SGHVS, CDR2 FQNEAQ. The CDR3 totals 15 residues. The CDR3 loop reads CASSLLGARTDTQYF. The CDR3 DNA sequence: TGTGCCAGCAGCCTCTTGGGGGCAAGGACAGATACGCAGTATTTT.

The V call is TRBV5-1, the J call TRBJ1-3; no firm D call. With 4 bases removed from V and 2 bases from J, the gap between germline ends came to 19 bases. The CDR3 sequence is 17 residues long. The V gene's germline CDR1 is SGHRS and CDR2 YFSETQ. The chain's CDR3 is CASSPLNFRGAGNTIYF. The CDR3 DNA reads as TGCGCCAGCAGCCCGCTTAATTTCCGGGGAGCTGGAAACACCATATATTTT.

The chain carries TRBV7-9 and TRBJ2-5, with 9 positions matching TRBD1. V shed 6 bases and J 2 bases; nucleotides not matched to a gene: 4. This CDR3 is built from 14 residues. Germline CDR1 and CDR2: SEHNR and FQNEAQ (reference sequence). CDR3 region: CASRETGGQETQYF. DNA of the CDR3: TGTGCCAGCAGAGAGACAGGGGGACAAGAGACCCAGTACTTC.

The chain uses TRBV9 and TRBJ2-3, with 7 nucleotides matching TRBD2. J was trimmed by 3 bases and V by 4 bases; bases with no gene match: 8. The length of the CDR3 is 15 residues. Germline V lookup: CDR1 SGDLS, CDR2 YYNGEE. The CDR3 DNA reads as TGTGCCAGCAGCCCATATGCGGGGGAGACAGATACGCAGTATTTT. As protein: CASSPYAGETDTQYF.

This sequence joins TRBV29-1 and TRBJ1-1, with D hard to call. The CDR3 has 12 amino acids. CDR1 is SQVTM, CDR2 ANQGSEA, per germline. The V gene lost 3 bases and the J gene lost 1 base, with 6 bases spanning the gap. CDR3: CSVERGNTEAFF. CDR3 nucleotides: TGCAGCGTTGAGCGCGGGAACACTGAAGCTTTCTTT.

J is TRBJ1-1 and V is TRBV6-6, with D unresolved. V shed 7 bases and J shed 1 base, with 13 bases lying between them. The CDR3 is made up of 14 amino acids. The germline V gene has CDR1 MNHNY and CDR2 SVGAGI (reference sequence). As DNA, the CDR3 is TGTGCCAGCACCCACCAAGAAGCGAACACTGAAGCTTTCTTT. Translating gives CASTHQEANTEAFF.

The J gene is TRBJ2-5, the V gene TRBV6-5; D may be TRBD2 (6 bases). The CDR3 length is 13 residues. Germline V lookup: CDR1 MNHEY, CDR2 SVGAGI. Between the trimmed V and J ends, which lost 6 bases and 2 bases, there was a span of 10 bases. CDR3 region: CASSPGLQETQYF. The DNA of the CDR3 is TGTGCCAGCAGCCCGGGACTGCAAGAGACCCAGTACTTC.

The chain uses TRBV6-1 and TRBJ2-1, with D tentatively TRBD1 (5 bases). Germline values: CDR1 MNHNS, CDR2 SASEGT. The germline V and J ends were trimmed by 2 bases and 12 bases, with 20 bases remaining between them. There are 15 residues in the CDR3. CDR3 residues: CASSEQSLGLLGQFF. CDR3 in DNA: TGTGCCAGCAGTGAACAGTCCCTGGGGCTCCTCGGGCAGTTCTTC.

The chain joins TRBV27 to TRBJ2-4; 8 nucleotides align to TRBD1. The length of the CDR3 is 15 residues. Germline CDR1 reads MNHEY; CDR2 reads SMNVEV (reference sequence). The trim removed 5 bases at V and 6 bases at J, leaving 9 bases unmatched. The CDR3, as DNA: TGTGCCAGCAGTCCGAAGACAGGGGTTGGAAACATTCAGTACTTC. Amino acid sequence: CASSPKTGVGNIQYF.

This clone showed up just once. This chain connects TRBV5-1 to TRBJ2-7; D call uncertain. Trimming took 0 bases from V and 2 from J, leaving 3 bases between them. This CDR3 has 12 residues. Germline V gene sequence: CDR1 SGHRS, CDR2 YFSETQ. For the CDR3, the DNA is TGCGCCAGCAGCTTGGGAGCCTACGAGCAGTACTTC. This encodes CASSLGAYEQYF.

The rearrangement joins TRBV2 to TRBJ1-1; no clear D gene. This CDR3 has 13 amino acids. CDR1 is SNHLY and CDR2 is FYNNEI in the germline V gene. V was pared by 4 bases and J by 1 base, with 7 bases between. CDR3 sequence (DNA): TGTGCCAGCAGTGGACAACCGAACACTGAAGCTTTCTTT. It yields the protein CASSGQPNTEAFF.

The chain's CDR3 is CASSYGGKGEQFF. As DNA, the CDR3 is TGTGCCAGCAGTTACGGGGGGAAGGGTGAGCAGTTCTTC. The V gene is TRBV6-5, the J gene TRBJ2-1; D might be TRBD2 (6 bases). Germline CDR1 and CDR2: MNHEY and SVGAGI. V lost 2 bases to trimming and J lost 9 bases, with 11 bases between them. The length of the CDR3 is 13 residues.